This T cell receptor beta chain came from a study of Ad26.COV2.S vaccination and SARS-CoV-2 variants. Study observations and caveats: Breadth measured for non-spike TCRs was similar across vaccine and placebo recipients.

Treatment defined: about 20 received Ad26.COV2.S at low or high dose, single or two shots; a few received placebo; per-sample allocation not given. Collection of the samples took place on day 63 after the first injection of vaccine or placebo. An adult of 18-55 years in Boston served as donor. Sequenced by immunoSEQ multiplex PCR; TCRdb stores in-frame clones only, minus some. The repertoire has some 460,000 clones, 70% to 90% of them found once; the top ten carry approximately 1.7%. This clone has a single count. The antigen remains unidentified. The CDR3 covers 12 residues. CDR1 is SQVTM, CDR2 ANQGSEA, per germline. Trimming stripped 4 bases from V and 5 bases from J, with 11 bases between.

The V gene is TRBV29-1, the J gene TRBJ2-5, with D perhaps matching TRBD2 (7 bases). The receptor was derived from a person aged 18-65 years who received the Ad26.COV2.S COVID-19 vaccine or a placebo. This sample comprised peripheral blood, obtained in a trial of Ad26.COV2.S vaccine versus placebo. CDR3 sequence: CSVGGGWETQYF. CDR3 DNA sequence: TGCAGCGTTGGGGGGGGCTGGGAGACCCAGTACTTC.